The 15 T cell receptor beta chains presented below share a single source sample, sequenced in a study of cytomegalovirus exposure and HLA in healthy donors. The assay was immunoSEQ multiplex PCR, and TCRdb's table has in-frame clones only and misses some. Of 100,000 to 120,000 clones in the sample, roughly 90% were seen once. Sequencing was done on a sample of PBMCs. The source of these receptors is a woman between 18 and 29 years old in good health and CMV-seronegative.

V is TRBV4-3 and J is TRBJ1-4; D is uncertain. V lost 0 bases and J lost 8, with 13 bases in between. Germline values: CDR1 LGHNA, CDR2 YSLEER. This CDR3 has 15 residues. The chain's CDR3 is CASSQDNLSGEKLFF. The CDR3 DNA is TGCGCCAGCAGCCAAGATAACCTTTCCGGGGAAAAACTGTTTTTT.

The gene calls are TRBV7-9 and TRBJ1-2, with D maybe TRBD1 (5 bases). Deletions cut 5 bases from V and 4 bases from J, with 23 bases between. The CDR3 runs 17 residues. CDR1 and CDR2 from the germline V gene are SEHNR and FQNEAQ (reference sequence). The CDR3 region has the DNA TGTGCCAGCAGCCCCTCATCACGGGGGTTTCTTCCCTATGGCTACACCTTC. Encoded protein: CASSPSSRGFLPYGYTF.

Here the CDR3 reads CASSMPGQGAGELFF. CDR3 DNA sequence: TGTGCCAGCAGTATGCCGGGACAGGGGGCCGGGGAGCTGTTTTTT. The chain links TRBV27 to TRBJ2-2; TRBD1 agrees at 11 bases. V trimming: 5 bases; J trimming: 6 bases; junction bases outside the gene matches: 5. The CDR3 is 15 residues long. Germline lookup yields CDR1 MNHEY and CDR2 SMNVEV (reference sequence).

This chain joins TRBV7-2 and TRBJ1-1; a possible D gene is TRBD1 (5 bases). Germline CDR1 reads SGHTA; CDR2 reads FQGNSA. The CDR3 consists of 14 residues. The V end was cut by 4 bases, the J end by 0 bases, with 9 bases between. CDR3 nucleotide sequence: TGTGCCAGCAGCTACGGACACATGAACACTGAAGCTTTCTTT. Encoded protein: CASSYGHMNTEAFF.

V and J are TRBV6-5 and TRBJ1-2; 7 bases map to TRBD1. The CDR3 has 14 amino acids. Germline lookup yields CDR1 MNHEY and CDR2 SVGAGI. V gave up 0 bases and J gave up 4 bases; unmatched junction bases: 2. The CDR3 DNA reads TGTGCCAGCAGTTACTCGGGACAGCCCTATGGCTACACCTTC. It is translated as CASSYSGQPYGYTF.

This chain joins TRBV7-2 and TRBJ1-5; D remains ambiguous. V lost 1 base and J 2 bases, leaving 15 bases between the germline ends. The CDR3 sequence is 17 residues long. Germline loops: CDR1 SGHTA, CDR2 FQGNSA. The CDR3 sequence: CASSLVPQAYGNQPQHF. The CDR3 coding sequence is TGTGCCAGCAGCTTAGTCCCTCAAGCGTACGGCAATCAGCCCCAGCATTTT.

The chain has TRBV18 and TRBJ2-3, with 15 bases that match TRBD2. The trim removed 3 bases at V and 3 bases at J, leaving 4 bases unmatched. The CDR3 length is 17 residues. Germline V gene data show CDR1 as KGHSH and CDR2 as LQKENI. The CDR3 nucleotides are TGTGCCAGCTCACCTCCCGGACTAGCGGGAGGGACAGATACGCAGTATTTT. It specifies CASSPPGLAGGTDTQYF.

The rearrangement links TRBV6-1 to TRBJ1-2; 8 nucleotides align to TRBD1. The CDR3 has 13 amino acids. The germline CDR1 and CDR2 sequences are MNHNS and SASEGT. J lost 6 bases, V lost 6 bases, and 6 bases had no gene match. The CDR3 here is CASSLTGGNGYTF. The CDR3 DNA sequence: TGTGCCAGCAGCCTCACAGGGGGTAATGGCTACACCTTC.

The chain recombines TRBV11-2 with TRBJ1-6, with TRBD1 matching over 7 bases. The CDR3 totals 15 residues. J gave up 8 bases and V 3 bases, and 7 bases lay outside the gene matches. Germline V lookup: CDR1 SGHAT, CDR2 FQNNGV. CDR3 bases: TGTGCCAGCAGCTTGGAAAGGGGGCCTTATTCACCCCTCCACTTT. This translates into CASSLERGPYSPLHF.

This clone was detected only a few times. This chain connects TRBV14 to TRBJ1-6; the D gene is possibly TRBD1 (6 bases). This CDR3 contains 15 residues. Between the trimmed V and J ends, which lost 3 bases and 12 bases, there was a span of 18 bases. Germline CDR1 and CDR2: SGHDN and FVKESK. The CDR3 DNA reads TGTGCCAGCAGCCATTTCTCCAATAAAGGGGGACCCCTCCACTTT. This gives the protein CASSHFSNKGGPLHF.

V is TRBV4-2 and J is TRBJ2-7; 9 bases match TRBD2. The V gene's germline CDR1 is LGHNA and CDR2 YNFKEQ. The CDR3 is 17 residues long. With 2 bases clipped from V and 7 bases from J, the junction kept 15 bases outside the gene matches. The CDR3 is CASSQSTTAGGLGEQYF. CDR3 nucleotides: TGTGCCAGCAGCCAATCCACGACAGCGGGGGGTTTAGGGGAGCAGTACTTC.

The rearrangement uses TRBV28 and TRBJ1-1; D perhaps matches TRBD1 (6 bases). V was clipped by 7 bases and J by 2 bases, with 11 bases between them. The CDR3 length is 13 residues. Per the germline V gene, CDR1 is MDHEN and CDR2 is SYDVKM. CDR3 residues: CASTPTGNTEAFF. CDR3 DNA sequence: TGTGCCAGCACCCCGACAGGTAACACTGAAGCTTTCTTT.

V gene TRBV5-1 combines with J gene TRBJ1-4; TRBD1 matches at 9 bases. The CDR3 loop spans 14 amino acids. From germline, CDR1 is SGHRS and CDR2 YFSETQ. V shed 2 bases, J shed 8 bases, and the junction held 4 bases outside the gene matches. The CDR3 sequence: CASSFGTGYEKLFF. CDR3 bases: TGCGCCAGCAGCTTCGGGACAGGGTACGAAAAACTGTTTTTT.

V is TRBV5-6 and J is TRBJ2-1, with D possibly being TRBD2 (6 bases). Germline V CDR1 and CDR2: SGHDT, YYEEEE. Trimming shortened V by 5 bases and J by 8 bases, and 17 bases separated the two germline ends. The CDR3 contains 14 residues. This chain's CDR3 is CASRGSETSHEQFF. DNA for the CDR3: TGTGCCAGCAGAGGGAGCGAGACTAGTCATGAGCAGTTCTTC.

On this clone itself: Within the sample, other DNA sequences also encode this same CDR3. The chain couples TRBV28 to TRBJ1-5; the D is unclear. The V end lost 6 bases, the J end lost 4 bases, and 4 bases lay between the germline ends. The CDR3 consists of 11 residues. The germline V gene encodes CDR1 MDHEN and CDR2 SYDVKM. The CDR3 loop is CASSINQPQHF. The CDR3 coding sequence is TGTGCCAGCAGCATTAATCAGCCCCAGCATTTT.